This TCR beta chain was captured by sequencing in a study of cytomegalovirus exposure and HLA in healthy donors. CDR3 length: 14 residues. Germline-derived CDR1 and CDR2 are SGHTA and FQGNSA. With 6 bases clipped from V and 0 bases from J, the junction kept 1 base outside the gene matches. Use of 60 Vbeta and 13 Jbeta primers characterized the PCR. The protocol was immunoSEQ multiplex PCR, while the TCRdb copy is restricted to in-frame clones and leaves out a portion. Among about 170,000 clones, 65% to 85% were seen once, and the ten largest hold 3% to 3.5%. This clonotype originated in a woman aged 45-60 years in good health and CMV-seropositive. Input material: PBMCs. The V and J genes are TRBV7-2 and TRBJ2-2; TRBD1 agrees at 7 bases. CDR3: CASRDRTNTGELFF. The CDR3 DNA sequence: TGTGCCAGCAGGGACAGGACGAACACCGGGGAGCTGTTTTTT.